Listed here are 3 T cell receptor beta chains from one sample, sequenced in a study of T cell repertoires in ileal Crohn's disease. Data came from immunoSEQ multiplex PCR; TCRdb stores just in-frame clones and leaves some out. In the table there are approximately 13,000 clones, 87% of which are singletons. The sample was ileal tissue. All receptors come from an adult with Crohn's disease.

This chain uses TRBV5-1 with TRBJ2-5, with D possibly matching TRBD2 (6 bases). The CDR3 is 13 amino acids. The V gene's germline CDR1 is SGHRS and CDR2 YFSETQ. V was cut by 4 bases and J by 1 base, with 8 bases left in between. The CDR3 DNA follows: TGCGCCAGCAGCCTGGGACTCCAAGAGACCCAGTACTTC. Protein: CASSLGLQETQYF.

The chain links TRBV2 to TRBJ1-2, with TRBD1 as a possible D gene (6 bases). The germline V and J ends were trimmed by 2 bases and 4 bases, with 11 bases remaining between them. This CDR3 comprises 14 residues. Germline V gives CDR1 SNHLY, CDR2 FYNNEI. CDR3 coding DNA: TGTGCCAGCAGTGAAAAGGGGGTTGGCTATGGCTACACCTTC. It translates to CASSEKGVGYGYTF.

This rearrangement joins TRBV5-1 to TRBJ1-3; D may be TRBD1 (6 bases). Germline CDR1 reads SGHRS; CDR2 reads YFSETQ. There are 14 residues in the CDR3. Trimming pared 4 bases from V and 3 bases from J, leaving 11 bases between. CDR3 DNA sequence: TGCGCCAGCAGCCCCCGGACAGATGGAAACACCATATATTTT. Translated, it gives CASSPRTDGNTIYF.